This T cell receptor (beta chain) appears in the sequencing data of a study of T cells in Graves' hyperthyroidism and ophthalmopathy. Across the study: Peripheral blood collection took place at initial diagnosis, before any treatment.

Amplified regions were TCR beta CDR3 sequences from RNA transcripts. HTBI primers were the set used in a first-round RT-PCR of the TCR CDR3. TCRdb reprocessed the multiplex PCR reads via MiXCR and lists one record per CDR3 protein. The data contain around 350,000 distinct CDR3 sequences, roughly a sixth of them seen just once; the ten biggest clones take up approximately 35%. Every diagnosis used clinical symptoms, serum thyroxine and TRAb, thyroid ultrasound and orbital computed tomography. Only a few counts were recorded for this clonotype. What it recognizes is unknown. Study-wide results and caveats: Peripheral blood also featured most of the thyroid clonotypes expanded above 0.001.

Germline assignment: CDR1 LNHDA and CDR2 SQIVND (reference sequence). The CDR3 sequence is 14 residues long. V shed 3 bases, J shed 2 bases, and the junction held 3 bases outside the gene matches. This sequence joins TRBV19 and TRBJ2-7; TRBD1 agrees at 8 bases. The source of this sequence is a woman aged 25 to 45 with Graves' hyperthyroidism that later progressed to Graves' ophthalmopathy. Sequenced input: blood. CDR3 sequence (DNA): TGTGCCAGTAGTATCGGGGACAGGACCTACGAGCAGTACTTC. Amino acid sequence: CASSIGDRTYEQYF.